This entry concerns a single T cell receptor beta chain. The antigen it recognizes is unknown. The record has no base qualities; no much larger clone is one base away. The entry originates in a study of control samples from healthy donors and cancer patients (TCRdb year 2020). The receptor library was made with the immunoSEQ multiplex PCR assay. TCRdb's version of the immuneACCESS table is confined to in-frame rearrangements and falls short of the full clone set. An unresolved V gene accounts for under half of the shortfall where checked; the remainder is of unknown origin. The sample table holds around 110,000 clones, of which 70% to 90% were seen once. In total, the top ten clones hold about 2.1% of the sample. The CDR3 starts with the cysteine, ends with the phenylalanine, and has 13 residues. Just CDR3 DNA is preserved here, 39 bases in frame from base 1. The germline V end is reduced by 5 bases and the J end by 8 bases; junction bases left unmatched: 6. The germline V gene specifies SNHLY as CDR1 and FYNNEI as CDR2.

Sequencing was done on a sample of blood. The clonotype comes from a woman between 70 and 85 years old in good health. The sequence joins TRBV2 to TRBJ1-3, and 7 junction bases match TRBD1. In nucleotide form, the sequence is TGTGCCAGCAGTCTACAGGGGAGGGACACCATATATTTT. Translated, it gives CASSLQGRDTIYF. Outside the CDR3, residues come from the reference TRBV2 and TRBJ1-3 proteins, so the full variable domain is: EPEVTQTPSHQVTQMGQEVILRCVPISNHLYFYWYRQILGQKVEFLVSFYNNEISEKSEIFDDQFSVERPDGSNFTLKIRSTKLEDSAMYFCASSLQGRDTIYFGEGSWLTVV.